The text below deals with one T cell receptor (beta chain). Its matching antigen is unknown. The data are from a study of blood T cells in healthy people across ages. Findings of the study overall: Across the age range, TCR beta diversity per million T cells fell in a roughly linear way.

Each donor's blood draw was approximately 10 milliliters of peripheral blood. Combining a sample-barcoded 5' primer with a J-beta primer mix, a second PCR ran for about 7 to 12 cycles. TCRdb processed the 5' RACE reads anew with MiXCR; each CDR3 protein has one entry. The data hold 550,000 to 600,000 distinct CDR3 sequences, with roughly a quarter observed a single time. The receptor was isolated from a woman aged 70-85 years in good health. What was sequenced was blood.

In DNA, the CDR3 is TGCAGTGCTAGTAAGACTGGGGCTACCGAGGGGACCCAGTACTTC. Its protein product is CSASKTGATEGTQYF. The chain carries TRBV20-1 and TRBJ2-5; D could derive from TRBD1 or TRBD2 (5 bases each). CDR1 and CDR2 (germline): DFQATT, SNEGSKA (reference sequence). Trimming stripped 3 bases from V and 7 bases from J, with 21 bases between. The CDR3 has 15 amino acids.